The clone carrying this TCR beta chain has at least ten counts. The antigen remains undetermined. The record originates from a study of neurological immune-mediated disorders. Study-wide points: It was HTLV-1-associated myelopathy that showed the most TCR clonal expansion, while multiple sclerosis showed the least, falling below healthy controls.

Unsorted libraries were prepared from 2 million PBMCs held at -80 C. This CDR3 has 13 amino acids. Germline V lookup: CDR1 SGHRS, CDR2 YFSETQ. Trimming cost V 4 bases and J 9 bases, with 17 bases left between them. It was by 5'RACE with 10-nucleotide random UMIs that the cDNA was made. TCRdb analysed the 5' RACE reads with MiXCR anew, one entry per CDR3 protein. The sample yields fewer than 25,000 distinct CDR3 sequences, less than 15% seen once. This clonotype originated in an older woman with HTLV-1-associated myelopathy (HAM/TSP). Material: PBMCs. The J gene is TRBJ2-7, the V gene TRBV5-1, with D possibly TRBD1 on 5 matching bases. CDR3 in DNA: TGCGCCAGCAGCGGGGCAGCTGAAGGGTCGCAGTACTTC. Encoded protein: CASSGAAEGSQYF. The full variable domain, rest sourced from reference TRBV5-1 and TRBJ2-7, is KAGVTQTPRYLIKTRGQQVTLSCSPISGHRSVSWYQQTPGQGLQFLFEYFSETQRNKGNFPGRFSGRQFSNSRSEMNVSTLELGDSALYLCASSGAAEGSQYFGPGTRLTVT.